This T cell receptor (beta chain) emerged from a study of molecular identifiers for immune sequencing clone quantification. The CDR3 is 12 amino acids. Germline-derived CDR1 and CDR2 are SEHNR and FQNEAQ (reference sequence). V lost 5 bases, J lost 8 bases, and 12 bases lay in between. MiXCR, applied by TCRdb to the PCR reads, yields one record per CDR3 protein. In the table there are 460,000 or so distinct CDR3 sequences, around 21% of which are singletons. This clonotype has ten or more counts. The TCR sequence derives from a human donor in good health. Some libraries in this study had Jurkat cell RNA spiked in. The chain recombines TRBV7-9 with TRBJ1-1, with a tentative D call TRBD1 (6 bases). Source material: naive CD8+ T cells from blood, with Jurkat cell RNA spiked in. Documented subset: FACS-sorted CD8+CD4-CCR7+CD45RA+ naive T cells. In DNA, the CDR3 is TGTGCCAGCAGCAAACAGGGCCCCGAAGCTTTCTTT. It codes for CASSKQGPEAFF. The whole variable domain, remainder taken from reference TRBV7-9 and TRBJ1-1, is DTGVSQNPRHKITKRGQNVTFRCDPISEHNRLYWYRQTLGQGPEFLTYFQNEAQLEKSRLLSDRFSAERPKGSFSTLEIQRTEQGDSAMYLCASSKQGPEAFFGQGTRLTVV.